A selection of T cell receptor beta chains follows, all from one sample in a study of shared clonotypes between healthy human individuals. Only in-frame clones appear in the TCRdb table, and some are missing; sequencing was by immunoSEQ multiplex PCR. The table records about 2.1 million clones, approximately 94% of them present only once. Specimen: naive CD8+ T cells from PBMCs. Receptors were obtained from a man younger than 30 in good health. Some clones in this sample may be carry-over from other donors' samples. CDR3s include the opening cysteine and the closing phenylalanine or tryptophan. The order of the fields is CDR3 length, V gene, D gene, J gene, clone size, CDR3 protein, CDR3 DNA. A D gene is named only where the DNA matches it firmly. The listing skips clone size in some rows; elsewhere it reads once, few, many or a size class.

12	TRBV15	.	TRBJ2-7	.	CATSRDPGEQYF	TGTGCCACCAGCAGAGATCCCGGCGAGCAGTACTTC
13	TRBV11-2	TRBD1	TRBJ1-1	few	CASSSSQGTEAFF	TGTGCCAGCAGCTCATCACAGGGGACTGAAGCTTTCTTT
13	TRBV28	TRBD2	TRBJ2-1	.	CAKASGEGNEQFF	TGTGCCAAAGCTAGCGGGGAAGGGAATGAGCAGTTCTTC
14	TRBV13	.	TRBJ2-7	.	CASSTRLHSYEQYF	TGTGCCAGCAGCACAAGACTACACTCCTACGAGCAGTACTTC
12	TRBV27	.	TRBJ1-2	few	CASNQGNYGYTF	TGTGCCAGCAACCAGGGAAACTATGGCTACACCTTC
15	TRBV7-9	.	TRBJ1-4	.	CASSLGPGKDEKLFF	TGTGCCAGCAGCTTAGGCCCAGGGAAGGACGAAAAACTGTTTTTT
12	TRBV11-2	.	TRBJ2-7	.	CASSPTYYKQYF	TGTGCCAGCAGCCCGACCTACTACAAGCAGTACTTC
15	TRBV4-3	TRBD2	TRBJ2-7	.	CASSQHGRGSYEQYF	TGCGCCAGCAGCCAACACGGGAGGGGGTCCTACGAGCAGTACTTC
15	TRBV6-5	.	TRBJ1-3	.	CASSYYGPSGNTIYF	TGTGCCAGCAGTTACTACGGGCCCTCTGGAAACACCATATATTTT
15	TRBV27	.	TRBJ2-5	.	CASSLYPGGEETQYF	TGTGCCAGCAGTCTTTACCCAGGGGGGGAGGAGACCCAGTACTTC
16	TRBV11-2	.	TRBJ2-1	.	CASSLSLRDFYNEQFF	TGTGCCAGCAGCTTGAGTTTACGGGATTTTTACAATGAGCAGTTCTTC
12	TRBV18	.	TRBJ1-1	.	CASSPGGPEAFF	TGTGCCAGCTCACCGGGGGGGCCTGAAGCTTTCTTT
12	TRBV10-3	.	TRBJ2-7	.	CAIQTAFYEQYF	TGTGCCATCCAGACAGCTTTCTACGAGCAGTACTTC
14	TRBV28	.	TRBJ2-7	.	CASSKHRTTHEQYF	TGTGCCAGCAGCAAACACAGAACCACCCACGAGCAGTACTTC
13	TRBV11-2	.	TRBJ2-5	once	CASRPDYQETQYF	TGTGCCAGCAGACCGGACTACCAAGAGACCCAGTACTTC
14	TRBV29-1	TRBD1	TRBJ1-6	once	CSVGANRGQCPLHF	TGCAGCGTGGGGGCGAATCGGGGACAGTGTCCCCTCCACTTT
16	TRBV6-4	TRBD1	TRBJ2-2	few	CASSDDRESNTGELFF	TGTGCCAGCAGTGACGACAGGGAATCGAACACCGGGGAGCTGTTTTTT
16	TRBV9	.	TRBJ2-1	.	CASRDSKANSYNEQFF	TGTGCCAGCAGGGACTCAAAGGCTAACTCCTACAATGAGCAGTTCTTC
15	TRBV10-3	TRBD1	TRBJ2-7	.	CAISPGQGSRYEQYF	TGTGCCATCAGCCCGGGACAGGGGAGCAGGTACGAGCAGTACTTC
13	TRBV6-4	.	TRBJ2-3	.	CASSDSIGDTQYF	TGTGCCAGCAGTGACTCGATTGGGGATACGCAGTATTTT
12	TRBV7-6	.	TRBJ1-3	.	CASSLRADTIYF	TGTGCCAGCAGCTTACGAGCGGACACCATATATTTT
18	TRBV5-6	TRBD1	TRBJ2-6	.	CASSLGDRVLNGANVLTF	TGTGCCAGCAGCTTGGGGGACAGGGTTCTCAATGGGGCCAACGTCCTGACTTTC
14	TRBV28	.	TRBJ1-3	.	CASSSRGSGNTIYF	TGTGCCAGCAGTTCCCGAGGCTCTGGAAACACCATATATTTT
13	TRBV30	.	TRBJ2-1	.	CAWMGRSYNEQFF	TGTGCCTGGATGGGCCGCTCCTACAATGAGCAGTTCTTC
14	TRBV6-5	TRBD1	TRBJ1-2	.	CASTATGQDYGYTF	TGTGCCAGCACTGCGACAGGGCAGGACTATGGCTACACCTTC
15	TRBV29-1	TRBD1	TRBJ2-6	.	CSVGTGRTGANVLTF	TGCAGCGTTGGGACAGGGAGAACTGGGGCCAACGTCCTGACTTTC
9	TRBV20-1	.	TRBJ1-2	.	CSARDPPTF	TGCAGTGCTCGCGACCCCCCCACCTTC
13	TRBV30	.	TRBJ2-7	.	CAWNLGRGYEQYF	TGTGCCTGGAATTTGGGCCGGGGGTACGAGCAGTACTTC
14	TRBV6-5	.	TRBJ1-1	.	CASSYFQDLGEAFF	TGTGCCAGCAGTTATTTCCAGGACCTGGGGGAAGCTTTCTTT
14	TRBV2	TRBD1	TRBJ2-7	.	CASRGTGRSYEQYF	TGTGCCAGCAGGGGGACAGGCCGCTCCTACGAGCAGTACTTC
15	TRBV7-9	TRBD1	TRBJ2-2	.	CASSLRDSRTGELFF	TGTGCCAGCAGCCTCCGGGACAGCCGCACCGGGGAGCTGTTTTTT
14	TRBV7-8	.	TRBJ1-1	few	CASSFGQGYTEAFF	TGTGCCAGCAGCTTTGGGCAGGGATACACTGAAGCTTTCTTT
16	TRBV4-3	.	TRBJ2-3	.	CASSQEEGAVWDTQYF	TGCGCCAGCAGCCAAGAGGAAGGGGCTGTGTGGGATACGCAGTATTTT
14	TRBV7-9	TRBD1	TRBJ1-4	.	CASSPGTGREKLFF	TGTGCCAGCAGCCCCGGGACAGGGAGGGAAAAACTGTTTTTT
14	TRBV7-9	.	TRBJ1-4	.	CASSLTGSSEKLFF	TGTGCCAGCAGCTTAACCGGGTCTTCTGAAAAACTGTTTTTT
14	TRBV7-9	.	TRBJ1-2	.	CASSLAHSEDGYTF	TGTGCCAGCAGCTTAGCGCACAGTGAGGATGGCTACACCTTC
15	TRBV29-1	.	TRBJ2-1	.	CSVEGQGSTYNEQFF	TGCAGCGTTGAGGGTCAGGGAAGTACCTACAATGAGCAGTTCTTC
14	TRBV28	.	TRBJ2-5	.	CASSFVGSGETQYF	TGTGCCAGCAGTTTCGTCGGGAGTGGAGAGACCCAGTACTTC
16	TRBV2	TRBD1	TRBJ1-5	.	CASSEARTGTSQPQHF	TGTGCCAGCAGTGAAGCCCGGACAGGGACCTCTCAGCCCCAGCATTTT
15	TRBV27	.	TRBJ2-1	.	CASRSRRDGYNEQFF	TGTGCCAGCAGATCTCGCCGGGACGGCTACAATGAGCAGTTCTTC
13	TRBV7-9	TRBD1	TRBJ2-7	.	CASSSGTGYEQYF	TGTGCCAGCAGCTCGGGGACAGGTTACGAGCAGTACTTC
15	TRBV6-5	TRBD2	TRBJ2-5	.	CASRGTSGHQETQYF	TGTGCCAGCAGGGGGACTAGCGGCCATCAAGAGACCCAGTACTTC
15	TRBV11-2	TRBD1	TRBJ2-7	.	CASSRDRGGSRVQYF	TGTGCCAGCAGCCGGGACAGGGGCGGTTCTCGCGTGCAGTACTTC
16	TRBV18	.	TRBJ2-7	.	CASSPTGEGPGYEQYF	TGTGCCAGCTCACCGACCGGCGAGGGTCCGGGCTACGAGCAGTACTTC
15	TRBV27	TRBD1	TRBJ2-2	.	CASSPGTVNTGELFF	TGTGCCAGCAGTCCCGGGACAGTGAACACCGGGGAGCTGTTTTTT
15	TRBV15	TRBD2	TRBJ2-4	.	CATSITGGWTSIQYF	TGTGCCACCAGCATTACGGGGGGTTGGACAAGCATTCAGTACTTC
14	TRBV11-1	.	TRBJ2-1	.	CASSLRSGGGEQFF	TGTGCCAGCAGCTTGAGATCGGGGGGCGGTGAGCAGTTCTTC
15	TRBV18	TRBD1	TRBJ2-7	once	CASSGLGTGGYEQYF	TGTGCCAGCTCCGGACTCGGGACAGGGGGTTACGAGCAGTACTTC